What follows describes a single T cell receptor (beta chain). Generated by immunoSEQ multiplex PCR, the TCRdb table keeps only in-frame clones and is missing some. The sample has about 110,000 clones, roughly 85% seen once. CDR3 length: 15 amino acids. Germline values: CDR1 SGHTA, CDR2 FQGNSA. The V gene end was trimmed by 5 bases and the J gene end by 4 bases; junction bases not matched to a gene: 7. These data come from a study of blood T cell repertoires in COVID-19. Study-level information: Spain, Italy and the United States supplied samples that represented acute and convalescent COVID-19.

Sequencing was performed on peripheral blood. The chain couples TRBV7-2 to TRBJ1-4, with 7 bases lining up with TRBD1. This sequence was found in a woman aged 60-75 years with COVID-19, enrolled during active disease. CDR3 in amino acids: CASSPNSGGNEKLFF. CDR3 sequence (DNA): TGTGCCAGCAGCCCAAATTCAGGGGGTAATGAAAAACTGTTTTTT.